The 15 T cell receptor beta chains given below trace back to one sample, sequenced in a study of blood T cell repertoires in COVID-19. TCRdb's table, derived via immunoSEQ multiplex PCR, lists solely in-frame clones and lacks some. The sample carries hundreds of thousands of clones, approximately 78% recorded once. The material sequenced was peripheral blood. All receptors derive from a woman aged 60-75 years with active or convalescent COVID-19.

The chain couples TRBV5-1 to TRBJ2-5; D is perhaps TRBD2 (6 bases). Trimming took off 4 bases at V and 0 bases at J, with 10 bases between the two ends. Germline V gives CDR1 SGHRS, CDR2 YFSETQ. The CDR3 totals 14 residues. The CDR3 spells CASSGGLDQETQYF. For the CDR3, the DNA is TGCGCCAGCAGCGGGGGACTGGACCAAGAGACCCAGTACTTC.

The V gene is TRBV10-1, the J gene TRBJ1-2; no definite D call. The V end was cut by 2 bases, the J end by 6 bases, with 10 bases between. CDR3 size: 13 residues. Germline V lookup: CDR1 WNHNN, CDR2 SYGVQD (reference sequence). The CDR3 reads CASSERHGDGYTF. The DNA for the CDR3 is TGCGCCAGCAGTGAGAGGCACGGGGATGGCTACACCTTC.

The chain is built from TRBV6-5 and TRBJ1-1; 8 bases are a match to TRBD1. Germline V gives CDR1 MNHEY, CDR2 SVGAGI. This CDR3 has 15 amino acids. V lost 4 bases, J lost 10 bases, and 14 bases stayed unmatched. For the CDR3, the DNA is TGTGCCAGCAGTTCCCGAGTCGACAGGGGAGTGAGAGCTTTCTTT. Encoded protein: CASSSRVDRGVRAFF.

The chain employs TRBV18 and TRBJ1-2, with 10 bases identical to TRBD1. The CDR3 length is 14 residues. J was trimmed by 3 bases and V by 2 bases; bases with no gene match: 0. The germline V gene has CDR1 KGHSH and CDR2 LQKENI. The CDR3 loop reads CASSPGQGDYGYTF. In nucleotides, the CDR3 is TGTGCCAGCTCACCAGGACAGGGGGACTATGGCTACACCTTC.

This chain links TRBV12-3 or TRBV12-4 with TRBJ1-2; 8 nucleotides align to TRBD1. V lost 5 bases to trimming and J lost 5 bases; unmatched junction nucleotides: 4. The CDR3 runs 13 residues. This chain's CDR3 is CASSPDRGYGYTF. The CDR3 coding sequence is TGTGCCAGCAGTCCCGACAGGGGATATGGCTACACCTTC.

The CDR3 region has the DNA TGTGCCAGTAGTATAGATCGGGGTTACGAAGCTTTCTTT. It codes for CASSIDRGYEAFF. The genes are TRBV19 and TRBJ1-1; no clear D. V lost 0 bases to trimming and J lost 8 bases, with 10 bases between them. The germline V gene encodes CDR1 LNHDA and CDR2 SQIVND (reference sequence). The CDR3 runs 13 residues.

This clone has just one count. The chain joins TRBV7-2 to TRBJ1-5, with TRBD1 identical over 7 bases. CDR1 is SGHTA, CDR2 FQGNSA, per germline. J was trimmed by 0 bases and V by 5 bases; bases with no gene match: 10. There are 17 residues in the CDR3. This CDR3 reads CASSTRTGYYSNQPQHF. DNA for the CDR3: TGTGCCAGCAGCACCCGGACAGGCTACTATAGCAATCAGCCCCAGCATTTT.

The CDR3 region is CASSLVSGDTEAFF. CDR3 sequence (DNA): TGTGCCAGCAGCTTAGTGTCGGGGGACACTGAAGCTTTCTTT. The chain combines TRBV7-2 with TRBJ1-1, with D possibly matching TRBD1 (5 bases). The CDR3 length is 14 residues. Deletions cut 1 base from V and 3 bases from J, with 9 bases between. CDR1 is SGHTA, CDR2 FQGNSA, per germline.

Only a few counts were recorded for this clone. The chain couples TRBV7-9 to TRBJ1-5; no clear D. CDR1 is SEHNR and CDR2 is FQNEAQ in the germline V gene (reference sequence). V was shortened by 5 bases and J by 0 bases, with 11 bases between the two germline ends. The CDR3 loop spans 15 amino acids. CDR3 sequence reads: CASSPSLNSNQPQHF. CDR3 in DNA: TGTGCCAGCAGCCCGAGTCTAAATAGCAATCAGCCCCAGCATTTT.

The chain couples TRBV18 to TRBJ1-5, with D hard to call. V was shortened by 5 bases and J by 4 bases, with 9 bases between the two germline ends. The CDR3 covers 13 residues. Germline V gives CDR1 KGHSH, CDR2 LQKENI. The CDR3 nucleotides are TGTGCCAGCTCAGACACCATGAATCAGCCCCAGCATTTT. Its protein product is CASSDTMNQPQHF. The entire variable domain, with the rest obtained from reference TRBV18 and TRBJ1-5, is as follows: NAGVMQNPRHLVRRRGQEARLRCSPMKGHSHVYWYRQLPEEGLKFMVYLQKENIIDESGMPKERFSAEFPKEGPSILRIQQVVRGDSAAYFCASSDTMNQPQHFGDGTRLSIL.

A word on this clone: Its ends do not fully match the called genes, so a read error is possible. This chain joins TRBV7-2 and TRBJ1-3, with TRBD1 matching 8 bases. CDR3 length: 15 amino acids. CDR1 and CDR2 (germline): SGHTA, FQGNSA. The CDR3 nucleotides are TGTGCCGGCAGCCCCCGGCAGGGGGCGGGAAACACCATATATTTT. Its protein product is CAGSPRQGAGNTIYF. The full variable domain, rest sourced from reference TRBV7-2 and TRBJ1-3, is GAGVSQSPSNKVTEKGKDVELRCDPISGHTALYWYRQSLGQGLEFLIYFQGNSAPDKSGLPSDRFSAERTGGSVSTLTIQRTQQEDSAVYLCAGSPRQGAGNTIYFGEGSWLTVV.

The V call is TRBV5-1, the J call TRBJ2-5; 8 bases align to TRBD1. Germline CDR1 SGHRS, CDR2 YFSETQ. The CDR3 is made up of 16 amino acids. Losses at the gene ends were 4 bases for V and 1 base for J; bases not matched to a gene: 9. CDR3 nucleotides: TGCGCCAGCAGCGGGGGGAGGACAGGGCCCCAAGAGACCCAGTACTTC. It yields the protein CASSGGRTGPQETQYF.

CDR3 sequence (DNA): TGTGCCAGCAGCCCAAGACTGACCCCAGGGTACGCTGAAGCTTTCTTT. Protein: CASSPRLTPGYAEAFF. The chain employs TRBV5-5 and TRBJ1-1, with D perhaps TRBD1 (5 bases). Germline loops: CDR1 SGHKS, CDR2 YYEKEE (reference sequence). The V gene lost 4 bases and the J gene lost 6 bases, with 22 bases spanning the gap. There are 16 residues in the CDR3.

This clone has more than one count but fewer than ten. V and J are TRBV9 and TRBJ1-1, with no clear D. V lost 0 bases and J 3 bases, leaving 9 bases between the germline ends. There are 14 residues in the CDR3. The germline CDR1 and CDR2 sequences are SGDLS and YYNGEE. The CDR3 nucleotides read TGTGCCAGCAGCGTAGTCCAGATCTACACTGAAGCTTTCTTT. As protein: CASSVVQIYTEAFF.

The chain couples TRBV2 to TRBJ1-3; D gene ambiguous. Germline V CDR1 and CDR2: SNHLY, FYNNEI. The CDR3 sequence is 14 residues long. The germline V and J ends were trimmed by 4 bases and 1 base, with 8 bases remaining between them. The CDR3 sequence is CASSGGFSGNTIYF. The CDR3 bases are TGTGCCAGCAGTGGCGGTTTTTCTGGAAACACCATATATTTT. The variable domain in full, completed from reference TRBV2 and TRBJ1-3, reads EPEVTQTPSHQVTQMGQEVILRCVPISNHLYFYWYRQILGQKVEFLVSFYNNEISEKSEIFDDQFSVERPDGSNFTLKIRSTKLEDSAMYFCASSGGFSGNTIYFGEGSWLTVV.